This is a list of T cell receptor beta chains from one sample in a study of human T cells and chemical hapten exposure. Each CDR3 protein is one row after TCRdb ran MiXCR on the RACE reads. Among roughly 46,000 distinct CDR3 sequences listed, 4% to 4.5% were seen once. Material: whole blood. The receptors were gathered from a human donor in good health. Some clones in this sample may be carry-over from other donors' samples. CDR3s leave out the opening cysteine and the closing phenylalanine or tryptophan. D genes are given only for firm matches.

V gene	J gene	D gene	CDR3 protein
TRBV9	TRBJ2-1	TRBD2	ASSVSSGSRNEQF
TRBV18	TRBJ2-3	TRBD2	ASSPPASGSTDTQY
TRBV6-1	TRBJ2-7	TRBD1	ASSEGDRGPYEQY
TRBV5-1	TRBJ1-1	TRBD1	ASSWALLRPGDRAKSTEAF
TRBV11-2	TRBJ1-1	TRBD1	ASSPSTLGQLEAF
TRBV12-3/TRBV12-4	TRBJ2-2	-	ASSKNLRGPNTGELF
TRBV4-1	TRBJ2-5	-	ASSADGWQETQY
TRBV20-1	TRBJ2-7	TRBD1	SAFPPRQGAHYEQY
TRBV27	TRBJ1-1	-	ASSLGGENTEAF
TRBV29-1	TRBJ2-1	-	SVEEIGGRPTDPQF
TRBV20-1	TRBJ2-2	TRBD2	SARAGGRNTGELF
TRBV7-7	TRBJ2-3	-	ASSPAGLGSTDTQY
TRBV7-8	TRBJ2-3	-	ASSLTFQTEDTQY
TRBV20-1	TRBJ2-1	TRBD2	SARTVSGTSYNEQF
TRBV27	TRBJ1-2	-	ASSLESGYGYT
TRBV20-1	TRBJ2-1	-	SGAGAYNEQF
TRBV30	TRBJ2-1	TRBD2	AWVSGSEGEQF
TRBV20-1	TRBJ2-1	-	SASETEQF
TRBV12-3/TRBV12-4	TRBJ1-2	-	ASLPWGTDGYT
TRBV7-2	TRBJ2-3	-	ASSLVQSGTRRDTQY
TRBV12-3/TRBV12-4	TRBJ1-1	TRBD1	ASNAGQGTSSEAF
TRBV15	TRBJ1-2	-	ATSSDTAFYGYT
TRBV11-3	TRBJ2-7	-	ASSKISDYEQY